The clone carrying this T cell receptor beta chain showed up just a few times. This specimen belongs to a study of blood T cell repertoires in COVID-19. Study-level information: Spain, Italy and the United States supplied samples that represented acute and convalescent COVID-19. Nucleic acid was either cDNA or gDNA, and it came from T cells, B-cell-depleted T cells, or PBMCs.

Trimming took off 4 bases at V and 0 bases at J, with 6 bases between the two ends. Germline V gene data show CDR1 as SGHAT and CDR2 as FQNNGV. The CDR3 has 14 amino acids. Original processing notes: The authors estimated nucleated cell counts from reference gene primer amplification. Repertoires were generated with immunoSEQ multiplex PCR, while TCRdb's copy carries only in-frame clones and drops some. For V, J and clone size, that table is used; D and trimming come from the DNA. The data show about 130,000 clones, 85% seen once. The material sequenced was peripheral blood. This chain connects TRBV11-2 to TRBJ2-2, with D hard to call. This receptor was taken from a man aged 80 or over with active or convalescent COVID-19. The CDR3 nucleotides read TGTGCCAGCAGCTCCGGAGCGAACACCGGGGAGCTGTTTTTT. Translating it yields CASSSGANTGELFF.